The T cell receptor (beta chain) under discussion was sequenced for a study of beta chain features in type 1 diabetes (dated by TCRdb to between 2017 and 2018). Background for the entire study: Mean age, gender distribution, total cell number and subset yield were not different between patients and healthy donors. Regulatory and stem cell-like memory subsets were obtained from only 8 patients and roughly 8 healthy donors, while naive and central memory subsets were obtained from all 28 donors. The study compared TCRB repertoires of sorted circulating CD4+ T cell subsets between recently diagnosed type 1 diabetes patients and matched healthy donors. Across all samples, about 110 million sorted cells were examined, and cell number per subset correlated strongly with RNA yield. Beyond this particular receptor, the publication reports: Shorter templates might be favored by PCR, yet because patient and control samples were amplified and corrected together, any such skew would affect both groups equally. The naive, central memory and regulatory TCRB repertoires appeared to resemble one another more closely among patients than among healthy donors. HLA sub-analyses involved small numbers of individuals, so any influence of HLA type on TCRB rearrangement remained unresolved. Patients with type 1 diabetes made fewer insertions and deleted more nucleotides at VDJ recombination sites, implying thymic rearrangement abnormalities. Because cDNA was sequenced instead of genomic DNA, activated cells with high expression could be over-represented, although the groups did not differ in activation or CD3 levels. Type 1 diabetes patients showed a moderate but significant shortening of TCRB CDR3 length in all four CD4+ subsets.

Each donor gave one peripheral blood draw, averaging approximately 0.12 L, which was collected into heparinised tubes. Using a panel that included CD45RO, CCR7, CD25, CD127, CD95 and CD27, naive, central memory, regulatory and stem cell-like memory CD4+ T cells were sorted on a BD FACSAria II. Every sorted population had a purity above 95%. PBMCs were separated immediately by Lymphoprep density gradient centrifugation and were stained directly, without being cultured. To minimize batch effects, samples were stained and sorted in pairs, one healthy donor with one patient per experiment. In the case of this clone: The specificity of this receptor is unknown. The input lacks base qualities; no much larger clone sits a single base away.

All of the isolated RNA was reverse transcribed with the High Capacity cDNA Reverse Transcription Kit, so expressed TCRB transcripts were sequenced. Deep immunoSEQ sequencing was performed on naive, central memory and regulatory T cell samples, with an average of approximately 4 million total reads per sample. Sorted cells were lysed in RLT buffer and RNA was extracted with DNase-treated RNeasy Micro or Mini kits, depending on cell number. Each cell subset was processed separately to prevent cross-contamination, with patient and healthy donor samples processed together. The immunoSEQ multiplex PCR was used to amplify TCRB sequences from cDNA, yielding 87-bp fragments that span the CDR3 region. Sequencing of the amplicons was performed on the Illumina HiSeq platform. Per the authors' processing: PCR bias was computationally corrected using synthetic template baselines, reads within Hamming distance 2 were collapsed, and singletons that could not be merged were discarded. Reads were aligned against IMGT to assign V, D and J genes, CDR3 length and insertions or deletions at six rearrangement sites. Within each subset, clonotype counts were normalized to sorted cell number, after which true diversity and Gini coefficients were computed with the tcR R package. The overlap coefficient, calculated on TCRB nucleotide sequences, was used to measure repertoire sharing. As a proxy for the pre-selection repertoire, out-of-frame TCRB sequences from naive cells were analyzed. Here the immuneACCESS table is served through TCRdb, limited to in-frame sequences with V and J called. Missing clones are a known gap in these copies; in checked studies unresolved V genes cover under half, and the rest lacks a known reason. The V and J calls and clone size were taken over from that table, and D and trimming were inferred from the DNA. The sample table shows fewer than 500,000 clones, and approximately 15% are seen once. The ten most abundant clones make up around 0.039% of the sample.

The germline V gene (reference sequence) yields MNHNY for CDR1 and SVGAGI for CDR2. V is reduced by 0 bases and J by 0 bases, leaving a spacing of 5 bases between them. Including the terminal cysteine and phenylalanine, the CDR3 comprises 14 residues. The DNA shown is the 42-base CDR3, in frame from base 1. The TCR sequence derives from a man aged 25 to 45 in good health. The sequence is built from TRBV6-6 and TRBJ1-2; there is no confident call for the D gene. The sample was naive CD4+ T cells from blood. The cell subset or site label on this specimen signifies: true naive CD4+ T cells. The nucleotide sequence is TGTGCCAGCAGTTACTCTGCGGCTAACTATGGCTACACCTTC. Its translation reads: CASSYSAANYGYTF.